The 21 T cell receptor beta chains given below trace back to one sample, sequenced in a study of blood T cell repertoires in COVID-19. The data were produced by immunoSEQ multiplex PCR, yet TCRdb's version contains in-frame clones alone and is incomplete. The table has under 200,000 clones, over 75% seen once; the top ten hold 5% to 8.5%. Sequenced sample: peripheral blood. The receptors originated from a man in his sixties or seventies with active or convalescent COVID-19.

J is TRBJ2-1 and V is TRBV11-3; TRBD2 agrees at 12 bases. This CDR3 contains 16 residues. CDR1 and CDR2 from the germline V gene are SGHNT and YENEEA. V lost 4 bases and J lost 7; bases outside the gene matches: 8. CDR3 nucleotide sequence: TGTGCCAGCAGCTCCCCTAGCGGGGGGGCGGTAAATGAGCAGTTCTTC. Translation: CASSSPSGGAVNEQFF. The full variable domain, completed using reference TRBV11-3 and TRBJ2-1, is EAGVVQSPRYKIIEKKQPVAFWCNPISGHNTLYWYLQNLGQGPELLIRYENEEAVDDSQLPKDRFSAERLKGVDSTLKIQPAELGDSAVYLCASSSPSGGAVNEQFFGPGTRLTVL.

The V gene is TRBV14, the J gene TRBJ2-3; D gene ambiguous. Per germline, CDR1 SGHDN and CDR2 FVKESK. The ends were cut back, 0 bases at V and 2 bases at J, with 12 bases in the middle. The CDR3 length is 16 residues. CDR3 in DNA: TGTGCCAGCAGCCAAGACCAAGCGTTCAACACAGATACGCAGTATTTT. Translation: CASSQDQAFNTDTQYF.

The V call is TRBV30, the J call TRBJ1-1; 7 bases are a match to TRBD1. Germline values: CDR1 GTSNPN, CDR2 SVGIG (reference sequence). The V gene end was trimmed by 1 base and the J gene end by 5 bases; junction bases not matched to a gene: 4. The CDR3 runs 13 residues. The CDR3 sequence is CAWSAQGETEAFF. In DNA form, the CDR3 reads TGTGCCTGGAGTGCTCAGGGGGAAACTGAAGCTTTCTTT.

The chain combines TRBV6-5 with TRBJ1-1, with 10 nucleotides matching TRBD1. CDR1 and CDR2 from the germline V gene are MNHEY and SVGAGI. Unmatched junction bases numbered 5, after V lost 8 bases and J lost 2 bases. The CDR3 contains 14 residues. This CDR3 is CASSDRGPNTEAFF. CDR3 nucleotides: TGTGCCAGCTCAGACAGGGGGCCTAACACTGAAGCTTTCTTT.

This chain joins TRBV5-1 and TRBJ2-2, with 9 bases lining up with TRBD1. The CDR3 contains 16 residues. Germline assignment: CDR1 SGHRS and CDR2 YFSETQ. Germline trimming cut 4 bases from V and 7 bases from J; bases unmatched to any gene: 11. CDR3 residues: CASSQEQGAEVGELFF. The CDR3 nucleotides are TGCGCCAGCAGCCAAGAACAGGGGGCTGAGGTCGGGGAGCTGTTTTTT. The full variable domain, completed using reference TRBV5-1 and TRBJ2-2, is KAGVTQTPRYLIKTRGQQVTLSCSPISGHRSVSWYQQTPGQGLQFLFEYFSETQRNKGNFPGRFSGRQFSNSRSEMNVSTLELGDSALYLCASSQEQGAEVGELFFGEGSRLTVL.

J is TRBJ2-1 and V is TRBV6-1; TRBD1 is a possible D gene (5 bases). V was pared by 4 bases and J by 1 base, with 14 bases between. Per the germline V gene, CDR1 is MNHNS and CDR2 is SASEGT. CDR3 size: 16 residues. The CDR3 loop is CASSAHRSQSYNEQFF. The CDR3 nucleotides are TGTGCCAGCAGTGCACACAGGTCCCAATCCTACAATGAGCAGTTCTTC.

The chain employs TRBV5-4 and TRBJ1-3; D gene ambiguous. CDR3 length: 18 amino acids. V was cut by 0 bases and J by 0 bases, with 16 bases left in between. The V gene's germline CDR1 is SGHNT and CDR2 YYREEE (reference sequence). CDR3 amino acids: CASSLGTGREHSGNTIYF. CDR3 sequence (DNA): TGTGCCAGCAGCTTGGGTACTGGGCGCGAGCACTCTGGAAACACCATATATTTT. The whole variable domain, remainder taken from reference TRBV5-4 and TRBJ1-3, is ETGVTQSPTHLIKTRGQQVTLRCSSQSGHNTVSWYQQALGQGPQFIFQYYREEENGRGNFPPRFSGLQFPNYSSELNVNALELDDSALYLCASSLGTGREHSGNTIYFGEGSWLTVV.

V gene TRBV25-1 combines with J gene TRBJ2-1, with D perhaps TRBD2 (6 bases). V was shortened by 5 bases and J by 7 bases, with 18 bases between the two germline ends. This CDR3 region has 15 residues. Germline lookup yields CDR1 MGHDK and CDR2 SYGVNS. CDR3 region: CASSSSADYLNEQFF. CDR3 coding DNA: TGTGCCAGCAGTAGTAGCGCGGACTACCTAAATGAGCAGTTCTTC.

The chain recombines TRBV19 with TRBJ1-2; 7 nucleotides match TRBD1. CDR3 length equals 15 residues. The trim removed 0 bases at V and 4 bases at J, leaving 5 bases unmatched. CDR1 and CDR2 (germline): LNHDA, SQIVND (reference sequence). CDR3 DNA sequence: TGTGCCAGTAGTATAGACCACAGGGGTTTCTATGGCTACACCTTC. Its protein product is CASSIDHRGFYGYTF.

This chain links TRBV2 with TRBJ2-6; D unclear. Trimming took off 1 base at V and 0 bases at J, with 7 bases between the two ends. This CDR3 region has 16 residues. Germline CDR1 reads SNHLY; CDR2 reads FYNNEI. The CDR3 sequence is CASSEGANSGANVLTF. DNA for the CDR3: TGTGCCAGCAGTGAAGGGGCTAACTCTGGGGCCAACGTCCTGACTTTC.

Here the CDR3 reads CASSLRTPGLNYGYTF. The CDR3 nucleotides read TGTGCCAGCAGCCTTCGTACTCCGGGACTGAACTATGGCTACACCTTC. The chain carries TRBV3-1 (or the pseudogene TRBV3-2) and TRBJ1-2; perhaps TRBD1 as D (5 bases). The CDR3 runs to 16 residues. Germline-derived CDR1 and CDR2 are LGHDT and YNNKEL (reference sequence). V lost 4 bases, J lost 2 bases, and 17 bases lay in between.

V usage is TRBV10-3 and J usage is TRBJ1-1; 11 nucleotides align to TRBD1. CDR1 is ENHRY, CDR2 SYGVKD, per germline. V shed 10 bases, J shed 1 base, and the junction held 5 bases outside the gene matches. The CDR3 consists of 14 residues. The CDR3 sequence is CASRDRGKNTEAFF. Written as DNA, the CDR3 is TGTGCCAGCCGGGACAGGGGGAAGAACACTGAAGCTTTCTTT.

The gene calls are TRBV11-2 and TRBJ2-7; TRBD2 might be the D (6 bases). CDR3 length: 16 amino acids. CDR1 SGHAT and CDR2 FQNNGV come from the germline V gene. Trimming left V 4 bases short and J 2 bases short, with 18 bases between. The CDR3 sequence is CASSWWVREPPYEQYF. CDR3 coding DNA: TGTGCCAGCAGCTGGTGGGTCCGGGAGCCCCCCTACGAGCAGTACTTC.

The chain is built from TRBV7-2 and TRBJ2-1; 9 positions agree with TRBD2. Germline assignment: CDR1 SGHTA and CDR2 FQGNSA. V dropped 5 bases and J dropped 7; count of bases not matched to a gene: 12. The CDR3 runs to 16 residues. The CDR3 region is CASSPSAAGGRNEQFF. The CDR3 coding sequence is TGTGCCAGCAGCCCAAGTGCGGCGGGGGGGCGGAATGAGCAGTTCTTC.

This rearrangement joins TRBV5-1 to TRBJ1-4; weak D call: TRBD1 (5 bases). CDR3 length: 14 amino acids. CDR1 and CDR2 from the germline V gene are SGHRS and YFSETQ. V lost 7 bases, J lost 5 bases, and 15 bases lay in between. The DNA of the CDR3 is TGCGCCAGCGCGACCGGGGACTCAAATGAAAAACTGTTTTTT. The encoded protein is CASATGDSNEKLFF.

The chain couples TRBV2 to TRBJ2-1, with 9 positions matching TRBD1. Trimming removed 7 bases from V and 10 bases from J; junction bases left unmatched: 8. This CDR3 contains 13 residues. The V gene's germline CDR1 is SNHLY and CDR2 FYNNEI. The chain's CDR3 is CASTGQGIGEQFF. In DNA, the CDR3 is TGTGCCAGCACGGGACAGGGCATCGGCGAGCAGTTCTTC.

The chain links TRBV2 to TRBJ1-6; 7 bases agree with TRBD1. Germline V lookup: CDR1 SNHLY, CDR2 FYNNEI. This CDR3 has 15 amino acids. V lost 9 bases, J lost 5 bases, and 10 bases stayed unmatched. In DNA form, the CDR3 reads TGTGCCAGAAAAAAAACCGGGACAGATAATTCACCCCTCCACTTT. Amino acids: CARKKTGTDNSPLHF.

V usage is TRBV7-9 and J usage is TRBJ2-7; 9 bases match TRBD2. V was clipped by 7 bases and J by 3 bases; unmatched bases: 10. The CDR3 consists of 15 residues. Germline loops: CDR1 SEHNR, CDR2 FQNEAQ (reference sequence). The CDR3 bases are TGTGCCAGCACCAATAGCGGGGGAGGAGGCTACGAGCAGTACTTC. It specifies CASTNSGGGGYEQYF.

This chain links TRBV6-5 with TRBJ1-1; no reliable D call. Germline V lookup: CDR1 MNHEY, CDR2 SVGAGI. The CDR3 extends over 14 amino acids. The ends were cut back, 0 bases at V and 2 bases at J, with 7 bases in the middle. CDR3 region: CASSYSNSNTEAFF. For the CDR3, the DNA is TGTGCCAGCAGTTACTCGAATAGCAACACTGAAGCTTTCTTT.

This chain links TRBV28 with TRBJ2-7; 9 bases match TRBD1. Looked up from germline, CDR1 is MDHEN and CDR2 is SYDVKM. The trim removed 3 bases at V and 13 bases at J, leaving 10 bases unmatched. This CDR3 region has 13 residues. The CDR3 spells CASSFRDRASLYF. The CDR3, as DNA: TGTGCCAGCAGTTTCCGGGACAGGGCCTCGCTATACTTC.

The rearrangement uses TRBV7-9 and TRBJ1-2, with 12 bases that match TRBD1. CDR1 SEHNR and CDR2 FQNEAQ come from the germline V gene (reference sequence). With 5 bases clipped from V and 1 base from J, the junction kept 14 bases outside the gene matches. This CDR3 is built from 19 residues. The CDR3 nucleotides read TGTGCCAGCAGCGCCCCCCGGGACAGGGGGCTCGATCGTAACTATGGCTACACCTTC. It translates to CASSAPRDRGLDRNYGYTF.